This is a list of T cell receptor beta chains from one sample in a study of regulatory T cells in long-lasting Graves disease. TCRdb called the multiplex PCR reads again in MiXCR, with one record for every CDR3 protein. The sample contains about 520,000 distinct CDR3 sequences, more than 10% of which appear only once. The same specimen was also included in a second study, on T cells in Graves' hyperthyroidism and ophthalmopathy.

Sample: peripheral blood mononuclear cells (PBMCs), taken at new diagnosis, from a patient treated with antithyroid drugs. Receptors originate from a woman aged 25 to 45 with Graves disease. The CDR3 runs from the conserved cysteine through the conserved F or W. D genes are given only for firm matches. Rows give clone size only sometimes, using once, few, many, or a class for an expanded clone.

v_gene	abundance	d_gene	j_gene	CDR3aa	CDR3nt
TRBV7-2	many	.	TRBJ2-1	CASSLAPSPGNEQFF	TGTGCCAGCAGCTTAGCACCATCCCCGGGCAATGAGCAGTTCTTC
TRBV28	.	.	TRBJ1-1	CASSFRGGAFF	TGTGCCAGCAGTTTTCGCGGGGGAGCTTTCTTT
TRBV6-2/TRBV6-3	.	TRBD1	TRBJ2-6	CASSRRQGSGANVLTF	TGTGCCAGCAGTCGCCGACAGGGGTCTGGGGCCAACGTCCTGACTTTC
TRBV7-2	many	TRBD1	TRBJ2-1	CASSSQQGADYNEQFF	TGTGCCAGCAGTTCTCAACAGGGGGCTGACTACAATGAGCAGTTCTTC
TRBV5-1	few	TRBD2	TRBJ2-3	CASSPIPLAGVTDTQYF	TGCGCCAGCAGCCCAATCCCACTAGCGGGAGTCACAGATACGCAGTATTTT
TRBV2	many	TRBD1	TRBJ1-4	CASRGDSILEKLFF	TGTGCCAGCCGAGGGGACAGCATCCTTGAAAAACTGTTTTTT
TRBV28	many	.	TRBJ1-2	CASSLESNYGYTF	TGTGCCAGCAGTCTCGAGTCTAACTATGGCTACACCTTC
TRBV14	many	TRBD2	TRBJ2-7	CASSLQTSGPYEQYF	TGTGCCAGCAGCCTTCAGACTAGCGGGCCCTACGAGCAGTACTTC
TRBV19	.	.	TRBJ1-1	CASSIQGEAFF	TGTGCCAGTAGTATTCAGGGCGAAGCTTTCTTT
TRBV24-1	many	TRBD2	TRBJ2-5	CATSSGRHETQYF	TGTGCCACCAGTTCCGGGAGGCATGAGACCCAGTACTTC
TRBV5-6	.	.	TRBJ1-5	CASSLGASSNQPQHF	TGTGCCAGCAGCTTGGGGGCCAGCAGCAATCAGCCCCAGCATTTT
TRBV11-2	many	TRBD2	TRBJ2-1	CASSLTWGLWVF	TGTGCCAGCAGCTTAACGTGGGGACTATGGGTCTTC
TRBV5-6	many	TRBD2	TRBJ2-3	CASSSGLARDTQYF	TGTGCCAGCAGCTCAGGACTAGCGAGAGATACGCAGTATTTT
TRBV4-1	many	.	TRBJ2-1	CASSQARGVSEQFF	TGCGCCAGCAGCCAAGCTCGAGGAGTCAGTGAGCAGTTCTTC
TRBV11-2	.	TRBD1	TRBJ2-7	CASSTADRAQPVGEQYF	TGTGCCAGCAGTACCGCCGACAGGGCACAACCTGTCGGGGAGCAGTACTTC
TRBV5-6	many	TRBD1	TRBJ1-2	CASSLPGQGYPRYGYTF	TGTGCCAGCAGCTTGCCGGGACAGGGTTACCCCCGGTACGGCTACACCTTC
TRBV11-3	.	TRBD1	TRBJ2-2	CASSFRGQTNTGELFF	TGTGCCAGCAGCTTCCGGGGACAGACTAACACCGGGGAGCTGTTTTTT
TRBV24-1	.	.	TRBJ2-2	CATSDFSGTTGELFF	TGTGCCACCAGTGATTTCTCGGGGACCACCGGGGAGCTGTTTTTT
TRBV20-1	few	TRBD2	TRBJ2-1	CSAASGRAANEQFF	TGCAGTGCTGCTAGCGGGAGGGCGGCGAATGAGCAGTTCTTC
TRBV15	many	.	TRBJ1-4	CATSTRGPNEKLFF	TGTGCCACCAGCACCCGGGGTCCTAATGAAAAACTGTTTTTT
TRBV28	many	.	TRBJ1-1	CASRGALNTEAFF	TGTGCCAGCAGGGGAGCGCTGAACACTGAAGCTTTCTTT
TRBV7-2	.	TRBD1	TRBJ1-4	CASRTGTGNGKLFF	TGTGCCAGCAGAACCGGGACAGGCAATGGAAAACTGTTTTTT
TRBV14	few	.	TRBJ2-5	CASSQRGETQYF	TGTGCCAGCAGCCAGAGGGGTGAGACCCAGTACTTC
TRBV27	.	TRBD2	TRBJ2-3	CASSLLLAGGPLDTQYF	TGTGCCAGCAGTTTACTTCTAGCGGGAGGGCCGTTAGATACGCAGTATTTT
TRBV28	many	.	TRBJ1-4	CASSLYQANTNEKLFF	TGTGCCAGCAGTTTATACCAGGCTAACACTAATGAAAAACTGTTTTTT
TRBV6-4	many	.	TRBJ2-2	CASSGGSNTGELFF	TGTGCCAGCAGTGGAGGCTCGAATACCGGGGAGCTGTTTTTT
TRBV29-1	many	.	TRBJ2-5	CSVVSLLGNYQETQYF	TGCAGCGTTGTAAGTTTGCTTGGGAACTACCAAGAGACCCAGTACTTC
TRBV7-3	many	TRBD2	TRBJ2-5	CASSPGRVETQYF	TGTGCCAGCAGCCCCGGGAGGGTGGAAACCCAGTACTTC
TRBV6-2/TRBV6-3	.	TRBD1	TRBJ2-3	CASCLGTGGIDTQYF	TGTGCCAGCTGTCTGGGTACAGGGGGCATCGATACGCAGTATTTT
TRBV12-3/TRBV12-4	many	.	TRBJ1-1	CASLLWGQGRMNTEAFF	TGTGCCAGCCTCCTCTGGGGGCAGGGTCGGATGAACACTGAAGCTTTCTTT
TRBV29-1	many	.	TRBJ2-7	CSVAGGQSHYEQYF	TGCAGCGTTGCGGGCGGACAGTCCCACTACGAGCAGTACTTC
TRBV3-1	many	.	TRBJ2-7	CASSQVRGRSYEQYF	TGTGCCAGCAGCCAAGTCCGGGGGAGATCCTACGAGCAGTACTTC
TRBV12-3/TRBV12-4	many	.	TRBJ1-1	CASSLLYYGATEAFF	TGTGCCAGCAGTTTACTCTACTACGGGGCCACTGAAGCTTTCTTT
TRBV6-1	many	.	TRBJ2-7	CASSKTGGYEQYF	TGTGCCAGCAGTAAGACAGGAGGCTACGAGCAGTACTTC
TRBV5-1	many	.	TRBJ1-1	CASRPQGTNTEAFF	TGCGCCAGCAGACCACAGGGTACGAACACTGAAGCTTTCTTT
TRBV2	many	.	TRBJ2-1	CASRPTSTDEQFF	TGTGCCAGCAGACCTACTAGCACCGATGAGCAGTTCTTC
TRBV20-1	few	TRBD2	TRBJ2-1	CSASGLAGGNHEQFF	TGCAGTGCTAGCGGACTAGCGGGAGGGAACCATGAGCAGTTCTTC
TRBV9	.	.	TRBJ2-2	CASRRDSGGTGELFF	TGTGCCAGCAGGAGGGATAGCGGAGGCACCGGGGAGCTGTTTTTT
TRBV6-2/TRBV6-3	many	.	TRBJ2-3	CASSPDGYTDTQYF	TGTGCCAGCAGTCCGGACGGATACACAGATACGCAGTATTTT
TRBV19	.	TRBD2	TRBJ2-1	CASSIDGRAKNEQFF	TGTGCCAGTAGTATAGACGGGAGGGCCAAAAATGAGCAGTTCTTC
TRBV20-1	many	.	TRBJ2-1	CSASRVSSYNEQFF	TGCAGTGCTAGTCGTGTAAGCTCCTACAATGAGCAGTTCTTC
TRBV9	many	.	TRBJ1-4	CASSPQGVGREKLFF	TGTGCCAGCAGCCCACAGGGTGTGGGACGTGAAAAACTGTTTTTT
TRBV3-1	.	.	TRBJ1-5	CASSQSDQPQHF	TGTGCCAGCAGCCAAAGTGATCAGCCCCAGCATTTT
TRBV7-7	many	.	TRBJ2-1	CASSLVPRAPPGNEQFF	TGTGCTAGCAGCTTAGTCCCACGAGCGCCGCCTGGGAATGAGCAGTTCTTC
TRBV6-5	.	.	TRBJ1-1	CASSSTTGSNTEAFF	TGTGCCAGCAGTTCGACGACAGGATCGAACACTGAAGCTTTCTTT
TRBV14	many	TRBD2	TRBJ2-3	CASSQDLLFAGDGTDTQYF	TGTGCCAGCAGCCAAGATCTCTTATTCGCGGGAGATGGAACAGATACGCAGTATTTT
TRBV6-2/TRBV6-3	many	.	TRBJ2-7	CASSYAQTRYEQYF	TGTGCCAGCAGTTACGCTCAGACACGTTACGAGCAGTACTTC
TRBV12-3/TRBV12-4	many	.	TRBJ1-5	CASSTPNLGGNQPQHF	TGTGCCAGCAGTACCCCTAACCTGGGGGGGAATCAGCCCCAGCATTTT
TRBV7-2	.	TRBD2	TRBJ2-1	CASSLWASGGGGNEQFF	TGTGCCAGCAGCTTATGGGCTAGCGGGGGGGGAGGCAATGAGCAGTTCTTC
TRBV28	few	.	TRBJ2-3	CASSLYTSTRADTQYF	TGTGCCAGCAGTTTATATACGTCAACGCGGGCAGATACGCAGTATTTT
TRBV11-2	few	.	TRBJ1-1	CASSLVWGAAGNGEAFF	TGTGCCAGCAGCTTAGTCTGGGGGGCGGCGGGGAACGGTGAAGCTTTCTTT
TRBV12-3/TRBV12-4	many	.	TRBJ1-5	CASSMNQPQHF	TGTGCCAGCAGTATGAATCAGCCCCAGCATTTT
TRBV19	.	TRBD2	TRBJ2-1	CASSTGLENEQFF	TGTGCCAGTAGTACGGGACTAGAAAATGAGCAGTTCTTC
TRBV28	many	TRBD1	TRBJ2-7	CASSLSGTGAYEQYF	TGTGCCAGCAGTTTATCCGGGACAGGAGCCTACGAGCAGTACTTC
TRBV20-1	many	TRBD1	TRBJ1-4	CSASKSRWDSKNEKLFF	TGCAGTGCTAGTAAGTCACGGTGGGACAGCAAGAATGAAAAACTGTTTTTT
TRBV6-2/TRBV6-3	many	TRBD1	TRBJ1-3	CASSYSPGQGAGNTIYF	TGTGCCAGCAGTTACTCTCCGGGACAGGGGGCAGGAAACACCATATATTTT
TRBV10-1	.	TRBD2	TRBJ2-1	CASSALAGGRFNEQFF	TGCGCCAGCAGTGCCCTAGCGGGAGGGCGTTTTAATGAGCAGTTCTTC